The 23 T cell receptor beta chains below were found in one sample sequenced in a study of cytomegalovirus exposure and HLA in healthy donors listed by TCRdb under 2017. Libraries were made using the immunoSEQ multiplex PCR assay. The multiplex PCR relied on a mix of 60 forward primers for TCR Vbeta segments and 13 reverse primers for TCR Jbeta segments. TCRdb took this table from immuneACCESS and kept in-frame rearrangements with V and J called. Such tables lack part of the clones; where checked against another copy, unresolved V genes explain under half of the gap, and the rest is unexplained. In all, the sample holds some 130,000 clones, and around four fifths of those were seen once. The ten largest account for under 6% of the sample. The sequenced sample consisted of PBMCs. The receptor source for this set is a woman in her thirties or forties in good health and CMV-seropositive.

In this sample, this clone turned up once. The chain uses TRBV13 and TRBJ2-2, with a possible D match to TRBD2 (5 bases). Trimming shortened V by 0 bases and J by 6 bases, and 8 bases separated the two germline ends. This CDR3 is 14 amino acids long. Germline CDR1 and CDR2: PRHDT and FYEKMQ (reference sequence). The DNA for the CDR3 is TGTGCCAGCAGCTTAGGTCCGGGATCCGGGGAGCTGTTTTTT. Protein sequence: CASSLGPGSGELFF.

The V gene is TRBV5-4, the J gene TRBJ2-7, with TRBD2 identical over 9 bases. CDR3 size: 15 residues. V was pared by 4 bases and J by 0 bases, with 5 bases of the junction left unmatched. The germline CDR1 and CDR2 sequences are SGHNT and YYREEE (reference sequence). The CDR3 region has the DNA TGTGCCAGCAGCCCGACTAGCGGTAGCTCCTACGAGCAGTACTTC. Its translation: CASSPTSGSSYEQYF.

The rearrangement links TRBV6-5 to TRBJ2-1; D perhaps matches TRBD2 (6 bases). This CDR3 is 15 amino acids long. The germline CDR1 and CDR2 sequences are MNHEY and SVGAGI. Trimming took 10 bases from V and 7 from J, leaving 23 bases between them. The CDR3 region has the DNA TGTGCCAACCCCCTGAACGGGGGTCCGGGTAATGAGCAGTTCTTC. Translating it yields CANPLNGGPGNEQFF.

This clone was detected once. The rearrangement uses TRBV27 and TRBJ2-1; D might be TRBD2 (6 bases). This CDR3 contains 16 residues. CDR1 and CDR2 (germline): MNHEY, SMNVEV (reference sequence). Trimming shortened V by 5 bases and J by 6 bases, and 20 bases separated the two germline ends. CDR3 DNA: TGTGCCAGCAGTCCCCAAGCGGCGGGACGAGGCAATGAGCAGTTCTTC. Translating it yields CASSPQAAGRGNEQFF.

The V gene is TRBV7-2, the J gene TRBJ1-2; 8 nucleotides agree with TRBD1. Germline V gene lookup returns CDR1 SGHTA and CDR2 FQGNSA. This CDR3 has 15 residues. V shed 3 bases, J shed 4 bases, and the junction held 7 bases outside the gene matches. CDR3 in DNA: TGTGCCAGCAGCTTCTCCAGGGGGCGCATCTATGGCTACACCTTC. This translates into CASSFSRGRIYGYTF.

This clone was recorded at least ten times. Compared with germline, one end of the junction differs, possibly owing to a read error. The chain is built from TRBV2 and TRBJ2-4; 13 bases are a match to TRBD2. The CDR3 contains 18 residues. CDR1 and CDR2 (germline): SNHLY, FYNNEI. As DNA, the CDR3 is TGTGCCAGCAGCGTAACAAGGGATTTTTCCCTTTTGACTAGCGGGAGGTTCTTC. Translation gives CASSVTRDFSLLTSGRFF.

The chain combines TRBV28 with TRBJ1-1; 9 positions match TRBD1. The germline CDR1 and CDR2 sequences are MDHEN and SYDVKM. The CDR3 consists of 17 residues. J lost 0 bases, V lost 6 bases, and 11 bases had no gene match. CDR3 sequence: CASSAKQGAKMNTEAFF. CDR3 coding DNA: TGTGCCAGCAGCGCAAAACAGGGGGCCAAAATGAACACTGAAGCTTTCTTT.

The chain employs TRBV7-6 and TRBJ2-7; 7 bases match TRBD1. Germline CDR1 reads SGHVS; CDR2 reads FNYEAQ. Germline trimming cut 6 bases from V and 2 bases from J; bases unmatched to any gene: 4. This CDR3 spans 13 amino acids. The CDR3 reads CASSFDRAYEQYF. The DNA for the CDR3 is TGTGCCAGCAGTTTCGACAGGGCCTACGAGCAGTACTTC.

The count of this clone is one. This chain links TRBV29-1 with TRBJ2-5; TRBD2 matches at 7 bases. The V gene's germline CDR1 is SQVTM and CDR2 ANQGSEA. The J segment lost 4 bases and the V segment lost 8 bases, leaving 10 bases of the junction unmatched. The CDR3 spans 13 residues. CDR3 DNA: TGCAGCCATGAACCAGCGGGAAGAGAGACCCAGTACTTC. Its protein product is CSHEPAGRETQYF. The full variable domain, with the rest looked up from reference TRBV29-1 and TRBJ2-5, is SAVISQKPSRDICQRGTSLTIQCQVDSQVTMMFWYRQQPGQSLTLIATANQGSEATYESGFVIDKFPISRPNLTFSTLTVSNMSPEDSSIYLCSHEPAGRETQYFGPGTRLLVL.

This clone was counted once. This rearrangement joins TRBV9 to TRBJ2-7; D is unclear. This CDR3 is 14 amino acids long. CDR1 is SGDLS, CDR2 YYNGEE, per germline. V was pared by 0 bases and J by 2 bases, with 9 bases between. CDR3 sequence: CASSVGTSTYEQYF. The CDR3 DNA is TGTGCCAGCAGCGTAGGAACATCCACCTACGAGCAGTACTTC. Supplemented by reference TRBV9 and TRBJ2-7, the full variable domain reads DSGVTQTPKHLITATGQRVTLRCSPRSGDLSVYWYQQSLDQGLQFLIQYYNGEERAKGNILERFSAQQFPDLHSELNLSSLELGDSALYFCASSVGTSTYEQYFGPGTRLTVT.

This clone was recorded a few times. The V call is TRBV6-4, the J call TRBJ1-2; possibly TRBD1 for D (5 bases). Trimming cost V 5 bases and J 0 bases, with 7 bases left between them. Germline CDR1 reads MRHNA; CDR2 reads SNTAGT. The CDR3 runs to 13 residues. CDR3 in DNA: TGTGCCAGCAGTTCAGGGTCTAACTATGGCTACACCTTC. It is translated as CASSSGSNYGYTF.

The chain uses TRBV10-3 and TRBJ2-3, with D possibly TRBD2 on 6 matching bases. This CDR3 comprises 13 residues. Germline V gene lookup returns CDR1 ENHRY and CDR2 SYGVKD. Trimming cost V 6 bases and J 3 bases, with 10 bases left between them. This CDR3 is CAISGGVTDTQYF. The CDR3, as DNA: TGTGCCATCAGCGGCGGGGTAACAGATACGCAGTATTTT.

The V and J genes are TRBV7-2 and TRBJ2-2, with 9 bases identical to TRBD2. This CDR3 is built from 15 residues. Germline trimming cut 5 bases from V and 6 bases from J; bases unmatched to any gene: 7. Looked up from germline, CDR1 is SGHTA and CDR2 is FQGNSA. The CDR3 region is CASSRTSVKAGELFF. Here the CDR3 DNA reads TGTGCCAGCAGCCGGACTAGCGTGAAAGCCGGGGAGCTGTTTTTT.

The V and J genes are TRBV19 and TRBJ1-2, with a tentative D call TRBD1 (5 bases). The CDR3 runs to 16 residues. CDR1 and CDR2 from the germline V gene are LNHDA and SQIVND (reference sequence). Trimming cost V 10 bases and J 5 bases, with 26 bases left between them. The CDR3 region has the DNA TGTGCCACTTCCCGAGGGAGGGGCTTCAGTGGGTATGGCTACACCTTC. Protein sequence: CATSRGRGFSGYGYTF.

This clone was recorded once. The gene calls are TRBV5-1 and TRBJ2-5; 7 bases agree with TRBD1. V dropped 4 bases and J dropped 2; count of bases not matched to a gene: 8. Germline V gives CDR1 SGHRS, CDR2 YFSETQ. The CDR3 spans 15 residues. The CDR3 loop reads CASSVDRVRQETQYF. The CDR3 bases are TGCGCCAGCAGCGTAGACAGGGTTCGTCAAGAGACCCAGTACTTC.

This chain uses TRBV27 with TRBJ2-1, with 10 bases identical to TRBD1. The CDR3 spans 15 residues. Germline V gene data show CDR1 as MNHEY and CDR2 as SMNVEV (reference sequence). The V and J ends lost 2 bases and 9 bases, in that order; junction bases with no gene match: 7. The CDR3 spells CASSLAGQGVVEQFF. The CDR3 DNA is TGTGCCAGCAGTTTAGCAGGACAGGGGGTAGTTGAGCAGTTCTTC.

The chain employs TRBV10-1 and TRBJ2-7; 13 bases agree with TRBD2. CDR1 and CDR2 (germline): WNHNN, SYGVQD (reference sequence). V lost 6 bases, J lost 4 bases, and 3 bases stayed unmatched. The CDR3 consists of 14 residues. CDR3 region: CASSGTSGAYEQYF. DNA of the CDR3: TGCGCCAGCAGCGGGACTAGCGGGGCATACGAGCAGTACTTC.

The rearrangement uses TRBV25-1 and TRBJ2-2; D may be TRBD2 (6 bases). The CDR3 spans 17 residues. CDR1 is MGHDK and CDR2 is SYGVNS in the germline V gene. V lost 4 bases, J lost 3 bases, and 18 bases lay in between. The CDR3 DNA reads as TGTGCCAGCAGTGCCCCCGCTAGCGCGACCTACACCGGGGAGCTGTTTTTT. Protein sequence: CASSAPASATYTGELFF.

A note on this clone: Other DNA sequences from this sample encode an identical CDR3 as well. The chain uses TRBV25-1 and TRBJ2-5; no firm D call. Per the germline V gene, CDR1 is MGHDK and CDR2 is SYGVNS. V lost 3 bases to trimming and J lost 5 bases, with 10 bases between them. This CDR3 is built from 13 residues. The DNA for the CDR3 is TGTGCCAGCAGTGACACGCCAGTCGAGACCCAGTACTTC. Its translation is CASSDTPVETQYF.

The chain joins TRBV9 to TRBJ2-7; a possible D gene is TRBD2 (5 bases). Trimming cost V 0 bases and J 1 base, with 11 bases left between them. Germline values: CDR1 SGDLS, CDR2 YYNGEE. This CDR3 comprises 15 residues. The CDR3 DNA reads as TGTGCCAGCAGCGTAGAGGTGGCGGGTTCCTACGAGCAGTACTTC. Its protein product is CASSVEVAGSYEQYF. Full variable domain (outside the CDR3, taken from reference TRBV9 and TRBJ2-7): DSGVTQTPKHLITATGQRVTLRCSPRSGDLSVYWYQQSLDQGLQFLIQYYNGEERAKGNILERFSAQQFPDLHSELNLSSLELGDSALYFCASSVEVAGSYEQYFGPGTRLTVT.

The chain carries TRBV7-9 and TRBJ1-2, with 8 bases matching TRBD1. The V and J ends lost 4 bases and 6 bases, in that order; junction bases with no gene match: 7. CDR1 and CDR2 (germline): SEHNR, FQNEAQ (reference sequence). The CDR3 totals 14 residues. The CDR3 bases are TGTGCCAGCAGCTCCTGGACAGGGCGCCATGGCTACACCTTC. This encodes CASSSWTGRHGYTF.

This clone occurred once. This chain links TRBV6-6 with TRBJ2-7; 8 bases agree with TRBD1. CDR3 length: 13 residues. CDR1 MNHNY and CDR2 SVGAGI come from the germline V gene (reference sequence). Trimming cost V 8 bases and J 2 bases; bases outside gene matches: 5. This CDR3 is CASLGTGPYEQYF. The CDR3 DNA reads TGTGCCAGCTTAGGGACAGGACCCTACGAGCAGTACTTC.

This clone was observed a single time. This chain uses TRBV29-1 with TRBJ1-3; D possibly corresponds to TRBD1 (5 bases). The germline V and J ends were trimmed by 0 bases and 3 bases, with 12 bases remaining between them. In germline, CDR1 is SQVTM, CDR2 ANQGSEA. The CDR3 spans 15 residues. CDR3 sequence: CSVEEFREGGNTIYF. The CDR3 region has the DNA TGCAGCGTTGAAGAGTTCAGGGAGGGTGGAAACACCATATATTTT.